One sample yielded the 29 T cell receptor beta chains listed below, sequenced in a study of shared clonotypes between healthy human individuals. TCRdb's copy holds only in-frame clones and misses some; the assay was immunoSEQ multiplex PCR. The sample records some 1 million clones, roughly 80% being singletons. Material for sequencing was memory CD4+ T cells sorted from blood. Subset here: CD45RA-negative fraction. The receptors here all came from a man younger than 35 in good health.

The chain employs TRBV5-1 and TRBJ2-5; D uncertain. Between the trimmed V and J ends, which lost 5 bases and 2 bases, there was a span of 4 bases. CDR1 is SGHRS, CDR2 YFSETQ, per germline. The CDR3 extends over 11 amino acids. The CDR3 bases are TGCGCCAGCAGGGGGCAAGAGACCCAGTACTTC. Its translation is CASRGQETQYF.

J is TRBJ2-3 and V is TRBV5-4; 14 bases agree with TRBD2. J gave up 1 base and V 5 bases, and 6 bases lay outside the gene matches. The CDR3 loop spans 17 amino acids. CDR1 and CDR2 from the germline V gene are SGHNT and YYREEE (reference sequence). The CDR3: CASSPTSGRGGTDTQYF. As DNA, the CDR3 is TGTGCCAGCAGTCCGACTAGCGGGAGGGGGGGCACAGATACGCAGTATTTT. Looking up the rest from reference TRBV5-4 and TRBJ2-3 gives the full variable domain: ETGVTQSPTHLIKTRGQQVTLRCSSQSGHNTVSWYQQALGQGPQFIFQYYREEENGRGNFPPRFSGLQFPNYSSELNVNALELDDSALYLCASSPTSGRGGTDTQYFGPGTRLTVL.

The chain is built from TRBV7-8 and TRBJ1-5, with no clear D. CDR1 SGHVS and CDR2 FQNEAQ come from the germline V gene. This CDR3 has 14 residues. The V end was cut by 3 bases, the J end by 0 bases, with 6 bases between. CDR3 region: CASSFDTSNQPQHF. The CDR3 bases are TGTGCCAGCAGCTTTGACACTAGCAATCAGCCCCAGCATTTT.

This clone was counted between two and nine times. The J gene is TRBJ2-3, the V gene TRBV27; D possibly corresponds to TRBD2 (6 bases). CDR3 length: 14 amino acids. With 7 bases removed from V and 0 bases from J, the gap between germline ends came to 11 bases. Looked up from germline, CDR1 is MNHEY and CDR2 is SMNVEV (reference sequence). The CDR3 here is CASKPGGSTDTQYF. CDR3 sequence (DNA): TGTGCCAGCAAACCCGGGGGAAGCACAGATACGCAGTATTTT.

In this sample, this clone turned up once. The same CDR3 is also encoded by other DNA sequences in this sample. V and J are TRBV18 and TRBJ2-7; D remains ambiguous. CDR3 length equals 11 residues. Trimming cost V 6 bases and J 3 bases, with 6 bases left between them. Germline V CDR1 and CDR2: KGHSH, LQKENI. CDR3 nucleotides: TGTGCCAGCTCGCCCGGCTACGAGCAGTACTTC. It translates to CASSPGYEQYF.

The chain has TRBV30 and TRBJ2-7, with 7 nucleotides matching TRBD1. Trimming cost V 0 bases and J 2 bases; bases outside gene matches: 4. In germline, CDR1 is GTSNPN, CDR2 SVGIG (reference sequence). The CDR3 spans 14 residues. The CDR3 sequence is CAWSVLDRAYEQYF. The CDR3 DNA follows: TGTGCCTGGAGTGTACTAGACAGGGCCTACGAGCAGTACTTC.

The V call is TRBV27, the J call TRBJ2-3; 7 positions agree with TRBD2. The CDR3 is 17 amino acids. V was clipped by 6 bases and J by 5 bases; unmatched bases: 17. Germline V gene sequence: CDR1 MNHEY, CDR2 SMNVEV (reference sequence). The CDR3 is CASSQSGRGRAVDTQYF. CDR3 DNA: TGTGCCAGCAGCCAATCAGGTCGGGGGAGGGCCGTAGATACGCAGTATTTT.

This clone appeared many times. The V and J genes are TRBV7-2 and TRBJ2-3; D gene uncertain. The V end was cut by 5 bases, the J end by 5 bases, with 11 bases between. This CDR3 has 13 residues. CDR1 is SGHTA and CDR2 is FQGNSA in the germline V gene. CDR3 in amino acids: CASSLSVGDTQYF. As DNA, the CDR3 is TGTGCCAGCAGCCTAAGTGTCGGAGATACGCAGTATTTT.

The V and J genes are TRBV30 and TRBJ1-5; 9 bases fit TRBD1. V was clipped by 3 bases and J by 7 bases; unmatched bases: 7. CDR1 is GTSNPN and CDR2 is SVGIG in the germline V gene (reference sequence). The CDR3 has 14 residues. CDR3 protein: CAWSGGQGRQPQHF. The CDR3, as DNA: TGTGCCTGGAGCGGGGGACAGGGAAGGCAGCCCCAGCATTTT.

This clone was found once. V gene TRBV5-1 combines with J gene TRBJ1-2; a possible D gene is TRBD1 (6 bases). The germline CDR1 and CDR2 sequences are SGHRS and YFSETQ. This CDR3 is 14 amino acids long. V was trimmed by 3 bases and J by 1 base, leaving 10 bases between them. The DNA of the CDR3 is TGCGCCAGCAGCTCGTCAGGGGATAACTATGGCTACACCTTC. This codes for CASSSSGDNYGYTF.

The CDR3 spells CASSEGTGIQETQYF. In DNA, the CDR3 is TGTGCCAGCAGTGAAGGGACAGGGATCCAAGAGACCCAGTACTTC. This rearrangement joins TRBV6-1 to TRBJ2-5; 8 nucleotides agree with TRBD1. V dropped 1 base and J dropped 1; count of bases not matched to a gene: 2. This CDR3 spans 15 amino acids. The germline gives CDR1 MNHNS, CDR2 SASEGT.

This chain links TRBV28 with TRBJ2-3; a possible D gene is TRBD2 (6 bases). The CDR3 is 14 residues long. The germline V gene has CDR1 MDHEN and CDR2 SYDVKM. V lost 6 bases, J lost 4 bases, and 14 bases lay in between. The CDR3 nucleotides are TGTGCCAGCAGAAGAACAGGCGGGGCAGATACGCAGTATTTT. Amino acid sequence: CASRRTGGADTQYF.

The rearrangement joins TRBV27 to TRBJ1-1; D gene ambiguous. Germline-derived CDR1 and CDR2 are MNHEY and SMNVEV (reference sequence). The CDR3 totals 14 residues. V dropped 0 bases and J dropped 4 bases, with 9 bases sitting between them. DNA for the CDR3: TGTGCCAGCAGTTTATCGAACCATGGCACTGAAGCTTTCTTT. Amino acids: CASSLSNHGTEAFF.

The chain joins TRBV21-1 to TRBJ2-1; the tabulated D call, TRBD2, remains unverified against the DNA. TRBV21-1 is a listed pseudogene. The CDR3 spans 19 residues. CDR3 residues: CASGGFRSGRAMGLNEQFF. As DNA, the CDR3 is TGTGCCAGCGGCGGGTTTAGAAGCGGGAGGGCCATGGGTCTCAATGAGCAGTTCTTC.

V usage is TRBV4-1 and J usage is TRBJ2-7; 7 bases agree with TRBD2. V was pared by 6 bases and J by 1 base, with 15 bases of the junction left unmatched. CDR1 and CDR2 (germline): MGHRA, YSYEKL. The CDR3 sequence is 17 residues long. CDR3 coding DNA: TGCGCCAGCAGTCCCAGCGAGAGGTGGGAGGGATCCTACGAGCAGTACTTC. As protein: CASSPSERWEGSYEQYF.

In its sample, this clone was seen a few times. This chain uses TRBV30 with TRBJ2-2; perhaps TRBD2 as D (6 bases). The CDR3 is 15 amino acids. Looked up from germline, CDR1 is GTSNPN and CDR2 is SVGIG (reference sequence). V gave up 3 bases and J gave up 6 bases, with 17 bases separating them. The CDR3 DNA follows: TGTGCCTGGAGGAGGTCTGGGACTTACGCCGGGGAGCTGTTTTTT. The encoded protein is CAWRRSGTYAGELFF.

This clone occurred many times. V is TRBV2 and J is TRBJ2-7; TRBD2 matches 13 bases. The CDR3 length is 15 residues. Germline V gives CDR1 SNHLY, CDR2 FYNNEI. V dropped 6 bases and J dropped 7; count of bases not matched to a gene: 9. DNA for the CDR3: TGTGCCAGCAGGGGAGCCCCGGGACTAGCGGGGGAGCAGTACTTC. It specifies CASRGAPGLAGEQYF.

As DNA, the CDR3 is TGTGCCTGGAGTAGGGCAGGGGGAAACACCATATATTTT. Translated, it gives CAWSRAGGNTIYF. The chain recombines TRBV30 with TRBJ1-3, with a weak D call TRBD1 (5 bases). This CDR3 is built from 13 residues. The V end lost 2 bases, the J end lost 4 bases, and 9 bases lay between the germline ends. Germline V CDR1 and CDR2: GTSNPN, SVGIG (reference sequence).

Ten or more counts support this clone. The V call is TRBV7-3, the J call TRBJ1-6; 7 bases are shared with TRBD1. The CDR3 is 14 residues long. The germline CDR1 and CDR2 sequences are SGHTA and FQGTGA. V was clipped by 4 bases and J by 4 bases; unmatched bases: 1. The CDR3 DNA reads TGTGCCAGCAGCTCGGGACAGTATAATTCACCCCTCCACTTT. Translating it yields CASSSGQYNSPLHF.

V and J are TRBV7-2 and TRBJ1-2; D is perhaps TRBD1 (5 bases). CDR1 and CDR2 (germline): SGHTA, FQGNSA. Trimming took 6 bases from V and 0 from J, leaving 17 bases between them. The CDR3 runs to 16 residues. As DNA, the CDR3 is TGTGCCAGCAGGTCGGGACTTTTGGGAGCTAACTATGGCTACACCTTC. It codes for CASRSGLLGANYGYTF. Together with reference TRBV7-2 and TRBJ1-2, the CDR3 gives the full variable domain: GAGVSQSPSNKVTEKGKDVELRCDPISGHTALYWYRQSLGQGLEFLIYFQGNSAPDKSGLPSDRFSAERTGGSVSTLTIQRTQQEDSAVYLCASRSGLLGANYGYTFGSGTRLTVV.

The V and J genes are TRBV4-1 and TRBJ1-5; unclear D gene. The CDR3 is 13 residues long. CDR1 is MGHRA and CDR2 is YSYEKL in the germline V gene. V shed 0 bases and J shed 7 bases, with 7 bases lying between them. The CDR3 protein is CASSQDWRQPQHF. Here the CDR3 DNA reads TGCGCCAGCAGCCAAGATTGGAGACAGCCCCAGCATTTT.

The chain employs TRBV18 and TRBJ1-1; D not resolved. Trimming took 0 bases from V and 7 from J, leaving 18 bases between them. The CDR3 extends over 16 amino acids. Germline lookup yields CDR1 KGHSH and CDR2 LQKENI. The DNA for the CDR3 is TGTGCCAGCTCACCACCGTCGCTTCGGTTTGCGGTTGAAGCTTTCTTT. It is translated as CASSPPSLRFAVEAFF.

This clone has only a few counts. The V and J genes are TRBV30 and TRBJ2-3, with D perhaps TRBD2 (5 bases). CDR3 length: 16 amino acids. CDR1 GTSNPN and CDR2 SVGIG come from the germline V gene (reference sequence). Trimming shortened V by 3 bases and J by 3 bases, and 19 bases separated the two germline ends. The CDR3 spells CAWRTFKNGETDTQYF. In DNA, the CDR3 is TGTGCCTGGAGGACCTTCAAGAACGGGGAGACAGATACGCAGTATTTT.

The J gene is TRBJ1-4, the V gene TRBV4-1; 7 positions match TRBD1. Losses at the gene ends were 4 bases for V and 5 bases for J; bases not matched to a gene: 10. Per the germline V gene, CDR1 is MGHRA and CDR2 is YSYEKL. The CDR3 is 16 residues long. Here the CDR3 DNA reads TGCGCCAGCAGCCGTGCCCCCGGGACAGCGAATGAAAAACTGTTTTTT. Translation gives CASSRAPGTANEKLFF.

DNA for the CDR3: TGCGCCAGCAGCTTGTCAAGCGGGGGCCCAGAGACCCAGTACTTC. As protein: CASSLSSGGPETQYF. This chain joins TRBV5-1 and TRBJ2-5; 8 bases align to TRBD2. The CDR3 loop spans 15 amino acids. V lost 1 base to trimming and J lost 4 bases; unmatched junction nucleotides: 6. Germline V gene sequence: CDR1 SGHRS, CDR2 YFSETQ.

The J gene is TRBJ2-5, the V gene TRBV11-2, with TRBD1 as a possible D gene (5 bases). Between the trimmed V and J ends, which lost 0 bases and 7 bases, there was a span of 12 bases. The CDR3 is 14 amino acids. Germline CDR1 is SGHAT and CDR2 is FQNNGV. CDR3 region: CASSLDSTVGTQYF. The CDR3, as DNA: TGTGCCAGCAGCTTAGATTCGACAGTGGGGACCCAGTACTTC.

This rearrangement joins TRBV30 to TRBJ1-3; D possibly corresponds to TRBD1 (5 bases). V was cut by 2 bases and J by 2 bases, with 19 bases left in between. Germline V gene sequence: CDR1 GTSNPN, CDR2 SVGIG (reference sequence). The CDR3 is 17 amino acids. CDR3 sequence (DNA): TGTGCCTGGAGTAAGCGAGGCCGGGGCGTCACTGGAAACACCATATATTTT. Residues: CAWSKRGRGVTGNTIYF. Filled out from reference TRBV30 and TRBJ1-3, the complete variable domain reads SQTIHQWPATLVQPVGSPLSLECTVEGTSNPNLYWYRQAAGRGLQLLFYSVGIGQISSEVPQNLSASRPQDRQFILSSKKLLLSDSGFYLCAWSKRGRGVTGNTIYFGEGSWLTVV.

The CDR3 sequence: CASSQDPAGRGGYTF. CDR3 in DNA: TGTGCCAGCAGCCAAGATCCCGCGGGTAGAGGCGGCTACACCTTC. V usage is TRBV4-2 and J usage is TRBJ1-2; D unresolved. Trimming pared 0 bases from V and 8 bases from J, leaving 16 bases between. There are 15 residues in the CDR3. Per germline, CDR1 LGHNA and CDR2 YNFKEQ.

This clone has only a few counts. V usage is TRBV9 and J usage is TRBJ2-7, with 14 bases that match TRBD2. After removal of 0 bases from V and 4 bases from J, the junction contained 0 bases not matched to a gene. CDR3 length: 15 amino acids. Germline lookup yields CDR1 SGDLS and CDR2 YYNGEE. CDR3: CASSVGTSGRYEQYF. CDR3 sequence (DNA): TGTGCCAGCAGCGTAGGGACTAGCGGGAGGTACGAGCAGTACTTC.